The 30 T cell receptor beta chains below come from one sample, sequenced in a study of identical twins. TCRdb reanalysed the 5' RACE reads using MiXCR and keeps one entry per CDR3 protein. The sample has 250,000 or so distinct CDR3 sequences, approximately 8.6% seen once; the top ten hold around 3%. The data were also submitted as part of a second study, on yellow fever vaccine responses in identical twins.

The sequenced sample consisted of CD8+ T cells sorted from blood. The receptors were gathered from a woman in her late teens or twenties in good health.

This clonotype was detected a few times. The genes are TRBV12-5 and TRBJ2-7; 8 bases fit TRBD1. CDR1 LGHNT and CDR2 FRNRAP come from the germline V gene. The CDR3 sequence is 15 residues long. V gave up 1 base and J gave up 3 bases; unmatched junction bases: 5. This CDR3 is CASGLGQGRGYEQYF. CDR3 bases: TGTGCTAGTGGTTTGGGACAGGGGAGAGGCTACGAGCAGTACTTC.

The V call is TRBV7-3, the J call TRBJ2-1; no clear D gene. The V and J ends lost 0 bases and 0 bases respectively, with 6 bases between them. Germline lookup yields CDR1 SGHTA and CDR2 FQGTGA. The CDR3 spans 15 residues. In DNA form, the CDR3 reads TGTGCCAGCAGCTTAACTCCTACCTCCTACAATGAGCAGTTCTTC. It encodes CASSLTPTSYNEQFF. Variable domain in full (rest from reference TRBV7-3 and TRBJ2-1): GAGVSQTPSNKVTEKGKYVELRCDPISGHTALYWYRQSLGQGPEFLIYFQGTGAADDSGLPNDRFFAVRPEGSVSTLKIQRTERGDSAVYLCASSLTPTSYNEQFFGPGTRLTVL.

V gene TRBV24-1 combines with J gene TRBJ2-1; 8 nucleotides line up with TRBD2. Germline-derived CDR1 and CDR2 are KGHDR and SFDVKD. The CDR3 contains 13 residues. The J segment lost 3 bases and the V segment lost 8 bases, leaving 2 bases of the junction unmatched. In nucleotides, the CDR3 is TGTGCCACCAACAGCGGGAGCTACAATGAGCAGTTCTTC. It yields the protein CATNSGSYNEQFF.

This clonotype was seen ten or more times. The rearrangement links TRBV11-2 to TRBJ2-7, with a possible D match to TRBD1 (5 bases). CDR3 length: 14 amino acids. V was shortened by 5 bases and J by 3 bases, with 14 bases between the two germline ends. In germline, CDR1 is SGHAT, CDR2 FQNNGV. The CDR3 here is CASSISRANYEQYF. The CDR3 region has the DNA TGTGCCAGCAGCATTTCCAGGGCTAACTACGAGCAGTACTTC. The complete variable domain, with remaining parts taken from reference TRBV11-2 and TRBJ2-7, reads EAGVAQSPRYKIIEKRQSVAFWCNPISGHATLYWYQQILGQGPKLLIQFQNNGVVDDSQLPKDRFSAERLKGVDSTLKIQPAKLEDSAVYLCASSISRANYEQYFGPGTRLTVT.

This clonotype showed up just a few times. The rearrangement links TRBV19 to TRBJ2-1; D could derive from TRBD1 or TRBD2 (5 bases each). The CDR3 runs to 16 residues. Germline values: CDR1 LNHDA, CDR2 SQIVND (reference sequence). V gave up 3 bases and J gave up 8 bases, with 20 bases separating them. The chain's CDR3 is CASSIGWDQGRDEQFF. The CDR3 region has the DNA TGTGCCAGTAGTATTGGGTGGGACCAAGGTCGCGATGAGCAGTTCTTC.

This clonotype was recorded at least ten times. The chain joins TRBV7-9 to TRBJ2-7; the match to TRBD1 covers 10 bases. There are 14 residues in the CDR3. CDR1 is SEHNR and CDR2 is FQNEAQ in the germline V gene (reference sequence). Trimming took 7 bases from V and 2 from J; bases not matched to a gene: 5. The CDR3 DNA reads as TGTGCCAGCAACTTCGGACAGGGGGCCTACGAGCAGTACTTC. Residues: CASNFGQGAYEQYF.

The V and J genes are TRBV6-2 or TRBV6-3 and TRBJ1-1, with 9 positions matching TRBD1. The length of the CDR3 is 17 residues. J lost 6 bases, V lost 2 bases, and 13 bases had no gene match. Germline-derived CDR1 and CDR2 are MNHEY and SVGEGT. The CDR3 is CASSYGYRGREFSEAFF. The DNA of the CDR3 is TGTGCCAGCAGTTACGGGTACAGGGGGCGCGAATTTTCTGAAGCTTTCTTT.

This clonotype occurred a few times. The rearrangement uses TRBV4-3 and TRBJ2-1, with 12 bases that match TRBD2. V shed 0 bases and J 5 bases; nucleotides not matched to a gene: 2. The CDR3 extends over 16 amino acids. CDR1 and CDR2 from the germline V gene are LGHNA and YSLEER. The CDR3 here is CASSQDRLAGDNEQFF. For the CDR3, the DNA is TGCGCCAGCAGCCAAGACCGACTAGCGGGAGACAATGAGCAGTTCTTC.

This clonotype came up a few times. This CDR3 is CSAPGGLAGVSLEDTQYF. Here the CDR3 DNA reads TGCAGTGCCCCCGGGGGACTAGCGGGAGTGTCGTTGGAGGATACGCAGTATTTT. The chain is built from TRBV20-1 and TRBJ2-3; 14 bases map to TRBD2. This CDR3 has 18 residues. Germline V gene sequence: CDR1 DFQATT, CDR2 SNEGSKA (reference sequence). With 6 bases clipped from V and 6 bases from J, the junction kept 17 bases outside the gene matches.

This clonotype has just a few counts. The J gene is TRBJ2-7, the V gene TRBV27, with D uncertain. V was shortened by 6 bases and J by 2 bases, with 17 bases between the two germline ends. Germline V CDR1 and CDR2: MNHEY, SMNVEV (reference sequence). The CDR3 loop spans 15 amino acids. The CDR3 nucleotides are TGTGCCAGCAGACAAATCCTAGGAGAGGCCTACGAGCAGTACTTC. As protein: CASRQILGEAYEQYF.

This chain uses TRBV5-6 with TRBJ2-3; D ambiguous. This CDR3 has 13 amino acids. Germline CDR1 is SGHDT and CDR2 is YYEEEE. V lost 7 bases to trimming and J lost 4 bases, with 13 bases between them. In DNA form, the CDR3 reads TGTGCCAGCGGATCTAGATGGTCAGATACGCAGTATTTT. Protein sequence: CASGSRWSDTQYF. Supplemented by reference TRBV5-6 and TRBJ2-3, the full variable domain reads DAGVTQSPTHLIKTRGQQVTLRCSPKSGHDTVSWYQQALGQGPQFIFQYYEEEERQRGNFPDRFSGHQFPNYSSELNVNALLLGDSALYLCASGSRWSDTQYFGPGTRLTVL.

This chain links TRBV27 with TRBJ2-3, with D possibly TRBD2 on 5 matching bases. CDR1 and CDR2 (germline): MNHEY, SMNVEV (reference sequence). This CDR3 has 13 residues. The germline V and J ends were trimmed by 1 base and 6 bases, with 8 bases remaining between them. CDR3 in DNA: TGTGCCAGCAGTTTATTCGGGGTTGATACGCAGTATTTT. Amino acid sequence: CASSLFGVDTQYF.

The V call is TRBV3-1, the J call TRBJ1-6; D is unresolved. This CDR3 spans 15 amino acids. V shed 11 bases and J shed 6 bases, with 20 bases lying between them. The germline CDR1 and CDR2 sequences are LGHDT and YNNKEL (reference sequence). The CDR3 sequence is CASCQDGSVNSPLHF. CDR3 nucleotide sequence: TGTGCCTCCTGCCAAGATGGTTCGGTTAATTCACCCCTCCACTTT.

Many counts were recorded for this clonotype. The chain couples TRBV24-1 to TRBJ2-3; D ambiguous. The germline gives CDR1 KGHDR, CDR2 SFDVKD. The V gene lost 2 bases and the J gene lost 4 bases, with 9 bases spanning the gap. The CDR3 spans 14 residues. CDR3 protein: CATSDSPPADTQYF. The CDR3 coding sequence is TGTGCCACCAGTGATTCGCCACCTGCAGATACGCAGTATTTT.

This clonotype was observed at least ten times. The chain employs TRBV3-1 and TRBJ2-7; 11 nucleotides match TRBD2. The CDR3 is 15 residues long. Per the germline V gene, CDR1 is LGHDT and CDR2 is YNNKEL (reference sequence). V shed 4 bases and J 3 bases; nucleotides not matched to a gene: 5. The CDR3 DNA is TGTGCCAGCAGCCCCGCCCTAGCGGGGGGCTACGAGCAGTACTTC. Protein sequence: CASSPALAGGYEQYF.

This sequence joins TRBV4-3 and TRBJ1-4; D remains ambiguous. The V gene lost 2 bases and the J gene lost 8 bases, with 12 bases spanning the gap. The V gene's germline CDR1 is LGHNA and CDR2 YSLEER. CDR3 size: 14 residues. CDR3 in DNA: TGCGCCAGCAGCCAAATACAGAACGGAGAAAAACTGTTTTTT. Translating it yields CASSQIQNGEKLFF.

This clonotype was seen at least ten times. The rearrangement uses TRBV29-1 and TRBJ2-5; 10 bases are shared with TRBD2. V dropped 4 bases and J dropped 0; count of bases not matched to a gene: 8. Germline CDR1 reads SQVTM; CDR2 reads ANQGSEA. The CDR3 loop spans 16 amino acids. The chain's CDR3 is CSVVKGLAEYQETQYF. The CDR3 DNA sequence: TGCAGCGTTGTGAAAGGACTAGCGGAGTACCAAGAGACCCAGTACTTC.

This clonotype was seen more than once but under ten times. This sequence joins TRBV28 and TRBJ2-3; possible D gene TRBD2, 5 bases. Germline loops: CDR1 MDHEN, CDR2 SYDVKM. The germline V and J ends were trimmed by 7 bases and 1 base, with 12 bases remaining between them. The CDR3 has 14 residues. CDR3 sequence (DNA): TGTGCCAGCACCCGTGGACTGCGCACAGATACGCAGTATTTT. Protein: CASTRGLRTDTQYF. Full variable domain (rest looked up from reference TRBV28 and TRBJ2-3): DVKVTQSSRYLVKRTGEKVFLECVQDMDHENMFWYRQDPGLGLRLIYFSYDVKMKEKGDIPEGYSVSREKKERFSLILESASTNQTSMYLCASTRGLRTDTQYFGPGTRLTVL.

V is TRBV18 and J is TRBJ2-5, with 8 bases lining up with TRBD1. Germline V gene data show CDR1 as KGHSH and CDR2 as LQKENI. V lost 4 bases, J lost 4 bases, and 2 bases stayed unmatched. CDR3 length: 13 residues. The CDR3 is CASSHRGRETQYF. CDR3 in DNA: TGTGCCAGCTCACACAGGGGGAGAGAGACCCAGTACTTC.

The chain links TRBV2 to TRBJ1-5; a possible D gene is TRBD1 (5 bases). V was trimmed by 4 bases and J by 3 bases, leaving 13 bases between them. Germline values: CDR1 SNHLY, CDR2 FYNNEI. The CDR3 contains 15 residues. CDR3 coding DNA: TGTGCCAGCAGTGGCTCAGGGAACCACAATCAGCCCCAGCATTTT. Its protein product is CASSGSGNHNQPQHF.

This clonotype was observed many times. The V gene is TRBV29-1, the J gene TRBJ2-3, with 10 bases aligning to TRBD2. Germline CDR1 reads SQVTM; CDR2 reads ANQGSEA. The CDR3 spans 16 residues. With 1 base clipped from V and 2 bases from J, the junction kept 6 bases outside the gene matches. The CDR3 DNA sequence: TGCAGCGTTGAAGGGGGACTAGCGATGAACACAGATACGCAGTATTTT. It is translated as CSVEGGLAMNTDTQYF.

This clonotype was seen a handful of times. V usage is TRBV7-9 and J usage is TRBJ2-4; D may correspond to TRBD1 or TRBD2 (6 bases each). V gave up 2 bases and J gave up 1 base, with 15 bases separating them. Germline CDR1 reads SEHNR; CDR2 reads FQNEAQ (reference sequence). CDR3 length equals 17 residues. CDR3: CASSLTEGGTAKNIQYF. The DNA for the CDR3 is TGTGCCAGCAGCTTAACCGAGGGGGGCACGGCCAAAAACATTCAGTACTTC.

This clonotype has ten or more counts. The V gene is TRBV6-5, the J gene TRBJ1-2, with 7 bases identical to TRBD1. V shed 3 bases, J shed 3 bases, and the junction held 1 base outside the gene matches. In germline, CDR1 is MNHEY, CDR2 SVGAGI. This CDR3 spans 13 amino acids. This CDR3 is CASSYQGDYGYTF. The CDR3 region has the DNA TGTGCCAGCAGTTATCAGGGGGACTATGGCTACACCTTC.

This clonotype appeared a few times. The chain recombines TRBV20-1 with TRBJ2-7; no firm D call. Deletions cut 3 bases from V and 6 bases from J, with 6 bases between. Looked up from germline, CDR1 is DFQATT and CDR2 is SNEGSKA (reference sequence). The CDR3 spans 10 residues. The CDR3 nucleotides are TGCAGTGCTAGCCAACTCGAGCAGTACTTC. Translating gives CSASQLEQYF.

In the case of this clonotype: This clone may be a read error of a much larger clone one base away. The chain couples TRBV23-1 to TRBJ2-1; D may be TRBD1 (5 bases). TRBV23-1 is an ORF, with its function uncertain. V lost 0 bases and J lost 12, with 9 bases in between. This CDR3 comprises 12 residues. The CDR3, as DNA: TGCGCCAGCAGTCAATCCCAGGGCAGGCAGTTCTTC. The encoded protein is CASSQSQGRQFF.

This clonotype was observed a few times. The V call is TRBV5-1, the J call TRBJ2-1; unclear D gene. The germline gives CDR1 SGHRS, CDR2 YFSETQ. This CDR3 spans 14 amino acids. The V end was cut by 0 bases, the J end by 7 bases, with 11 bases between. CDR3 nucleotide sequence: TGCGCCAGCAGCTTGGCAGTTGCGTTGAATGAGCAGTTCTTC. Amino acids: CASSLAVALNEQFF.

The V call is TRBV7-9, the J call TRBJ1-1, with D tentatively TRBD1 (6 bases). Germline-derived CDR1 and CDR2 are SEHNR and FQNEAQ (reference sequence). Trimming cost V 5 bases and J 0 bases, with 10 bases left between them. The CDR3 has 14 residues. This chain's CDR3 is CASSPWTVNTEAFF. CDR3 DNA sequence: TGTGCCAGCAGCCCCTGGACAGTGAACACTGAAGCTTTCTTT.

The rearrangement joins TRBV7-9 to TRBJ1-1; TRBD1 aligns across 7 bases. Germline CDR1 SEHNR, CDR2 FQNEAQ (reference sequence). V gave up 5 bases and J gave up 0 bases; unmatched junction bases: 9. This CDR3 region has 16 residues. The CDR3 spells CASSKRPGQLNTEAFF. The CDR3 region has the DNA TGTGCCAGCAGCAAACGCCCGGGACAGCTGAACACTGAAGCTTTCTTT. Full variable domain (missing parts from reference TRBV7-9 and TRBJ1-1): DTGVSQNPRHKITKRGQNVTFRCDPISEHNRLYWYRQTLGQGPEFLTYFQNEAQLEKSRLLSDRFSAERPKGSFSTLEIQRTEQGDSAMYLCASSKRPGQLNTEAFFGQGTRLTVV.

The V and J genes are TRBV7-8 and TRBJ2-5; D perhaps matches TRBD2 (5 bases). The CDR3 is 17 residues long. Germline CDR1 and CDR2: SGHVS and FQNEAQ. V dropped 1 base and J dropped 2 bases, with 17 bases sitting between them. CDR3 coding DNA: TGTGCCAGCAGCTTAGGGCCCGGGGTAGCATCGCAAGAGACCCAGTACTTC. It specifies CASSLGPGVASQETQYF. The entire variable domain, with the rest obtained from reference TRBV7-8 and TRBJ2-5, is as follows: GAGVSQSPRYKVAKRGQDVALRCDPISGHVSLFWYQQALGQGPEFLTYFQNEAQLDKSGLPSDRFFAERPEGSVSTLKIQRTQQEDSAVYLCASSLGPGVASQETQYFGPGTRLLVL.

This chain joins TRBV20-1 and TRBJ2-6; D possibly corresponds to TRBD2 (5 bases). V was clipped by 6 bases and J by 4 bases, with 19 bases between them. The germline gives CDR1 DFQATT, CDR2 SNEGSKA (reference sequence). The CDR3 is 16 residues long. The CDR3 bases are TGCAGTGCGACTACTAGGAACCAGTTCGGGGCCAACGTCCTGACTTTC. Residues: CSATTRNQFGANVLTF.